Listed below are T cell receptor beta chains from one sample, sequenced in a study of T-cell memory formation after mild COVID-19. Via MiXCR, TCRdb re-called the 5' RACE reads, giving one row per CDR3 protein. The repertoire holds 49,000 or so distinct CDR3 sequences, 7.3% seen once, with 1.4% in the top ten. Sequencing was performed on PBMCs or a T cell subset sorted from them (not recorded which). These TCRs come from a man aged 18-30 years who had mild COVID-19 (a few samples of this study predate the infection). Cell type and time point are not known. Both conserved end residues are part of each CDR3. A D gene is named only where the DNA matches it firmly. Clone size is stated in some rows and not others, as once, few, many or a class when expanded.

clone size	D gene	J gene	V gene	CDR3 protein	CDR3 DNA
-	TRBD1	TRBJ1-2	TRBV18	CASSGDRGYGYTF	TGTGCCAGCTCGGGGGACAGGGGCTATGGCTACACCTTC
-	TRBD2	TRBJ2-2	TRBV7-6	CASSPGRAGVTTGELFF	TGTGCCAGCAGCCCGGGACGAGCGGGGGTGACCACCGGGGAGCTGTTTTTT
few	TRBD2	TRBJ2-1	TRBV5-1	CASSWSFAGGTNEQFF	TGCGCCAGCAGCTGGTCCTTCGCGGGGGGTACCAATGAGCAGTTCTTC
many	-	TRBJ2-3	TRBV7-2	CASSSTILPDTQYF	TGTGCCAGCAGCTCTACCATTCTACCAGATACGCAGTATTTT
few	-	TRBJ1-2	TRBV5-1	CASSLGQPFLYGYTF	TGCGCCAGCAGCTTGGGACAGCCATTCCTCTATGGCTACACCTTC
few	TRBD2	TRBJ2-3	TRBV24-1	CATSDSASGGEITQYF	TGTGCCACCAGTGATTCGGCTAGCGGGGGGGAGATTACGCAGTATTTT
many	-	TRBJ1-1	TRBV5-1	CASSPAGGREAEAFF	TGCGCCAGCAGCCCGGCTGGTGGCAGGGAGGCTGAAGCTTTCTTT
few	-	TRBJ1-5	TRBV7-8	CASSLWGSNQPQHF	TGTGCCAGCAGCTTATGGGGCAGCAATCAGCCCCAGCATTTT
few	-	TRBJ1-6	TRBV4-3	CASSQERESNSPLHF	TGCGCCAGCAGCCAAGAGCGGGAAAGTAATTCACCCCTCCACTTT
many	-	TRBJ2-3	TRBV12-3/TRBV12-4	CASSSLNTQYF	TGTGCCAGCAGTTCCTTAAATACGCAGTATTTT
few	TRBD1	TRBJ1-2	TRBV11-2	CASSPDRATRYGYTF	TGTGCCAGCAGCCCGGACAGGGCGACCCGCTATGGCTACACCTTC
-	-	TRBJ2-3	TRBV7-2	CASSLVDSDTQYF	TGTGCCAGCAGCTTAGTGGACTCAGATACGCAGTATTTT
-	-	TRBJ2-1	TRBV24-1	CATSSVDEQFF	TGTGCCACCAGTTCAGTGGATGAGCAGTTCTTC
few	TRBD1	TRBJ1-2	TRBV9	CASSEGGGEVYGYTF	TGTGCCAGCAGCGAAGGAGGGGGCGAGGTTTATGGCTACACCTTC
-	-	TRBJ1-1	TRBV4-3	CASSHSGSGTEAFF	TGCGCCAGCAGCCATTCCGGTTCCGGGACTGAAGCTTTCTTT
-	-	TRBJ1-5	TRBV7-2	CASSPGGASNQPQHF	TGTGCCAGCAGCCCCGGCGGGGCCAGCAATCAGCCCCAGCATTTT